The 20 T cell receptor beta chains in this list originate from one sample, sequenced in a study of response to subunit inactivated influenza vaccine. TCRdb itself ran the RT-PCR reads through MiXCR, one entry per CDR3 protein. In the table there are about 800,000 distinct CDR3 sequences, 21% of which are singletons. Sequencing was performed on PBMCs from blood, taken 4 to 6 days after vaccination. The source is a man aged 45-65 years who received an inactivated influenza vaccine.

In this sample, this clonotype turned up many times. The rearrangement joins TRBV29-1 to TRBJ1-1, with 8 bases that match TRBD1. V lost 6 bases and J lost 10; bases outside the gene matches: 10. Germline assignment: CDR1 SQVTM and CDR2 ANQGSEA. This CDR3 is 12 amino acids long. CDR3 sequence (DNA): TGCAGCGTACAGGGGGAGGTAATTGGAGCTTTCTTT. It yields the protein CSVQGEVIGAFF.

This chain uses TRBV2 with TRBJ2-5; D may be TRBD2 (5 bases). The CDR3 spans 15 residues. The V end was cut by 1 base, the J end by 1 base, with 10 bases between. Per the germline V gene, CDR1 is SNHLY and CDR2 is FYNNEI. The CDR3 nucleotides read TGTGCCAGCAGTGAAGGGACTCTCGGCCAAGAGACCCAGTACTTC. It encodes CASSEGTLGQETQYF.

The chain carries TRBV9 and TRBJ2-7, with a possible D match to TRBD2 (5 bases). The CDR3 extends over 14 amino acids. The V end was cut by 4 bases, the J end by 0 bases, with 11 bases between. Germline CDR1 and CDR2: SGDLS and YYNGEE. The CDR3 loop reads CASSQGGFSYEQYF. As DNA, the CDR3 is TGTGCCAGCAGCCAAGGCGGGTTCTCCTACGAGCAGTACTTC.

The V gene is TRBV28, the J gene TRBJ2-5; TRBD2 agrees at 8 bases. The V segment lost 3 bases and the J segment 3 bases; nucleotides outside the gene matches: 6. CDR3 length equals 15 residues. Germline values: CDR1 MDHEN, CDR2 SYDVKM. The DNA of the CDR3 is TGTGCCAGCAGTTTTGCGGGAGGCTCAGAAGAGACCCAGTACTTC. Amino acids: CASSFAGGSEETQYF.

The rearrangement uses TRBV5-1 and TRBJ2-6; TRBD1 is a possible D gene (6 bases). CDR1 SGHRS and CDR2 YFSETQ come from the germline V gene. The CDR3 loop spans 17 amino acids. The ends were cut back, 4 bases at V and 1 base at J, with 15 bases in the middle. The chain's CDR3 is CASSPSVGQSGANVLTF. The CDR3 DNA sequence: TGCGCCAGCAGCCCATCCGTCGGACAGTCTGGGGCCAACGTCCTGACTTTC.

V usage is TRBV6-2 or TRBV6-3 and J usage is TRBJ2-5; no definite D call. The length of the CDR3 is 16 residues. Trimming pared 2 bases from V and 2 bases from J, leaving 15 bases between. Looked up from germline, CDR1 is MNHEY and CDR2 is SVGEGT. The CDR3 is CASSYGRTARQETQYF. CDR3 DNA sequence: TGTGCCAGCAGTTACGGCCGGACGGCTAGGCAAGAGACCCAGTACTTC.

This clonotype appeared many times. The DNA of the CDR3 is TGTGCCAGCAGTTACTCAGGGTCCTATGGCTACACCTTC. This encodes CASSYSGSYGYTF. The chain links TRBV6-5 to TRBJ1-2; D gene ambiguous. The germline CDR1 and CDR2 sequences are MNHEY and SVGAGI. The CDR3 is 13 amino acids. V was clipped by 0 bases and J by 4 bases, with 6 bases between them.

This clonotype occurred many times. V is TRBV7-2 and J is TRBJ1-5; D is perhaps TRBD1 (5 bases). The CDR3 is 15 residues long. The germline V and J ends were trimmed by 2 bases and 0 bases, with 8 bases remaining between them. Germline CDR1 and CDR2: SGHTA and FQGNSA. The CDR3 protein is CASSLSGTSNQPQHF. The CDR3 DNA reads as TGTGCCAGCAGCTTATCGGGGACTAGCAATCAGCCCCAGCATTTT.

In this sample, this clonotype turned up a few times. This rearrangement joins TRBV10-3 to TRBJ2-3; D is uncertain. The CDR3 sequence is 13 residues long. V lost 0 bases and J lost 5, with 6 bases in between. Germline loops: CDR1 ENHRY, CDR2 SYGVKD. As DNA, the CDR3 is TGTGCCATCAGTGAGTCGGCTAAAGATACGCAGTATTTT. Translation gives CAISESAKDTQYF.

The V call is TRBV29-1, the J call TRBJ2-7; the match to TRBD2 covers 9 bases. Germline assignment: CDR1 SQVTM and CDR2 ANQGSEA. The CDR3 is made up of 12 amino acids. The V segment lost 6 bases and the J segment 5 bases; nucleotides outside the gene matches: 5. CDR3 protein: CSVGGGGNEQYF. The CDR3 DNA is TGCAGCGTCGGCGGGGGGGGGAACGAGCAGTACTTC.

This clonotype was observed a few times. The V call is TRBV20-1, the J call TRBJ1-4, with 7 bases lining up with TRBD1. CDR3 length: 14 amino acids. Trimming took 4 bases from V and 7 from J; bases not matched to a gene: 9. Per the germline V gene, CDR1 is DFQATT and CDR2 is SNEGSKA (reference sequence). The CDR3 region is CSAKAGGGIEKLFF. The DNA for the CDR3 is TGCAGTGCTAAGGCAGGGGGTGGGATTGAAAAACTGTTTTTT.

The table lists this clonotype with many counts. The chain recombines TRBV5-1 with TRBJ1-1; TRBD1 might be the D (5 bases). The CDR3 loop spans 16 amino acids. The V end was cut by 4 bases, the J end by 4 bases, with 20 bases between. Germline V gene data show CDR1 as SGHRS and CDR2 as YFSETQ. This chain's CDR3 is CASSIGTGIRGTEAFF. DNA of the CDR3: TGCGCCAGCAGCATCGGGACTGGGATTCGTGGCACTGAAGCTTTCTTT.

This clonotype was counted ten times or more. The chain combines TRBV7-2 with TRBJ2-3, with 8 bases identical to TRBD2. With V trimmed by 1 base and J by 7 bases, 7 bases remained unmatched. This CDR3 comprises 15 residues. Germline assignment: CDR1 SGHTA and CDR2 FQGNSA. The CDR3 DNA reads TGTGCCAGCAGCTTAGATCGGGGGGGCACTAATACGCAGTATTTT. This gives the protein CASSLDRGGTNTQYF.

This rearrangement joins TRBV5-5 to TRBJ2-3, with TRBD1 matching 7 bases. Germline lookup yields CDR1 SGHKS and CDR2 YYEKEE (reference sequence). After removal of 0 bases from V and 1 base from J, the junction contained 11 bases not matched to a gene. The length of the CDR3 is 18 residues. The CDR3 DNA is TGTGCCAGCAGCTTGGGACAGGGAAATTTACACCGCACAGATACGCAGTATTTT. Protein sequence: CASSLGQGNLHRTDTQYF.

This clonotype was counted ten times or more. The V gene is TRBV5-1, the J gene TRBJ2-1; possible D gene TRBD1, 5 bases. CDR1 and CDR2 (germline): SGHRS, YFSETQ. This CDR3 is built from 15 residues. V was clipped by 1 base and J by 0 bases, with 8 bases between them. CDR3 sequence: CASSLLTGSYNEQFF. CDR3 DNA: TGCGCCAGCAGCTTGCTCACAGGCTCCTACAATGAGCAGTTCTTC.

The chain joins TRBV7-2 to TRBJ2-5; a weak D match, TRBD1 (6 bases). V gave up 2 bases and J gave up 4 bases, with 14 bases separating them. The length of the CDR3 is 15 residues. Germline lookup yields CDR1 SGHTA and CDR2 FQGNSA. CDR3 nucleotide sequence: TGTGCCAGCAGCTTAATTCAGGGGCTGGGAGAGACCCAGTACTTC. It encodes CASSLIQGLGETQYF. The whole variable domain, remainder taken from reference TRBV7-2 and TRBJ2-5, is GAGVSQSPSNKVTEKGKDVELRCDPISGHTALYWYRQSLGQGLEFLIYFQGNSAPDKSGLPSDRFSAERTGGSVSTLTIQRTQQEDSAVYLCASSLIQGLGETQYFGPGTRLLVL.

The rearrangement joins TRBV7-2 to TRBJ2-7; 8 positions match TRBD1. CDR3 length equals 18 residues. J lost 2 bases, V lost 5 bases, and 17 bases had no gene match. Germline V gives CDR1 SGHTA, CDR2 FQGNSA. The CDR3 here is CASSLGHQLIQGAYEQYF. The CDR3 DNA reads TGTGCCAGCAGCCTAGGGCATCAGTTGATACAGGGGGCCTACGAGCAGTACTTC.

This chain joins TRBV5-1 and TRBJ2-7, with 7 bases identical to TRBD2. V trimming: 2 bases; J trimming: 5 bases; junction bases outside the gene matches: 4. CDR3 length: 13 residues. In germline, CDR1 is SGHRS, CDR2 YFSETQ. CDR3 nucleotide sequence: TGCGCCAGCAGCTTCCCCGGGGGGAACGAGCAGTACTTC. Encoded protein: CASSFPGGNEQYF.

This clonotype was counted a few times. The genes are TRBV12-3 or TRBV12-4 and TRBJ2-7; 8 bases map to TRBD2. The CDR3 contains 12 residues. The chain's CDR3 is CATSGTSNEQYF. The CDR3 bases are TGTGCTACCTCCGGGACTAGTAACGAGCAGTACTTC.

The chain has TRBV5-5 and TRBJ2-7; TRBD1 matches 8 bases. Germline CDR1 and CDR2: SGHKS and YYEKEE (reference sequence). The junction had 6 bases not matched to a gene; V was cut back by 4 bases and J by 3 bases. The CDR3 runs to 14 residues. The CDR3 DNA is TGTGCCAGCAGCCGACAGGGGTCGATCTACGAGCAGTACTTC. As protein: CASSRQGSIYEQYF.